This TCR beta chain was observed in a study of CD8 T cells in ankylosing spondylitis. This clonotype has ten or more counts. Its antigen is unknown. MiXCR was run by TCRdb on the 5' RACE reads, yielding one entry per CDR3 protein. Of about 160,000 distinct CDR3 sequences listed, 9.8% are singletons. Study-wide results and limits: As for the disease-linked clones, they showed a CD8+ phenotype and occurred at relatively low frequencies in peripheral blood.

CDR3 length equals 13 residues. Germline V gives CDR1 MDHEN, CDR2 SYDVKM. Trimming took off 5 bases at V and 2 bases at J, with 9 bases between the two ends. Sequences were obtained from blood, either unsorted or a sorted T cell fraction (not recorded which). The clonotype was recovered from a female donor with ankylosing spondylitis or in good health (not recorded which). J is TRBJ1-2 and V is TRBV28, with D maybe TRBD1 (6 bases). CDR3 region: CASSPGGNYGYTF. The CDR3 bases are TGTGCCAGCAGTCCCGGGGGCAACTATGGCTACACCTTC.